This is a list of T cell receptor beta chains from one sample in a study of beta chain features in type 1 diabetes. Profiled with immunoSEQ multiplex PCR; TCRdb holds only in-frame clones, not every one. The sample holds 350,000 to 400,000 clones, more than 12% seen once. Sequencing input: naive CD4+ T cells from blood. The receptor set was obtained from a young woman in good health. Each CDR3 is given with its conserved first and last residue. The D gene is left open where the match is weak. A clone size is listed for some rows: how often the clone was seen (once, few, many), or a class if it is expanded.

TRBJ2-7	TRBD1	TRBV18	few	TGTGCCAGCTCACCACTGCGGACAGGGGCCCACGAGCAGTACTTC	CASSPLRTGAHEQYF
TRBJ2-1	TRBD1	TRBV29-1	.	TGCAGCGTTGAACTACGACAGGGGTTCCCCTACAATGAGCAGTTCTTC	CSVELRQGFPYNEQFF
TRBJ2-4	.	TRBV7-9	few	TGTGCCAGCAGCCCGCCCCAGGGCTCCAGGAACATTCAGTACTTC	CASSPPQGSRNIQYF
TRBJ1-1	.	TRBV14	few	TGTGCCAGCAGTTCAACCGCGGGGCCTGAAGCTTTCTTT	CASSSTAGPEAFF
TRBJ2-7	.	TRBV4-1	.	TGCGCCAGCAGCCGACTCCGGGACACTTCCTACGAGCAGTACTTC	CASSRLRDTSYEQYF
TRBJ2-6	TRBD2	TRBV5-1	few	TGCGCCAGCAGCGAGGCGGGAGGAGGGGCCAACGTCCTGACTTTC	CASSEAGGGANVLTF
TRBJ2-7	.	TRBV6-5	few	TGTGCCAGCAGGACAGGCAGGGGCACCTACGAGCAGTACTTC	CASRTGRGTYEQYF
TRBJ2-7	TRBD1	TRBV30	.	TGTGCTATCACAGGGGGCAGCTCCTACGAGCAGTACTTC	CAITGGSSYEQYF
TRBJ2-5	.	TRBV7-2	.	TGTGCCAGCAGGCCCGGGGGGCCGGGAGAGACCCAGTACTTC	CASRPGGPGETQYF
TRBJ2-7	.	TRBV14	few	TGTGCCAGCAGCCATACGACAGGACGCTACGAGCAGTACTTC	CASSHTTGRYEQYF
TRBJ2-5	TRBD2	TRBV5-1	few	TGCGCCAGCAGCTTGGTTAGCGGGGTTCGAGAAGAGACCCAGTACTTC	CASSLVSGVREETQYF
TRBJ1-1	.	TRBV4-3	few	TGCGCCAGCAGCCAACTAATGAACACTGAAGCTTTCTTT	CASSQLMNTEAFF
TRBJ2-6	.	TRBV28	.	TGTGCCAGCAGCTATGGGGCTTCTGGGGCCAACGTCCTGACTTTC	CASSYGASGANVLTF
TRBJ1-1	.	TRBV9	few	TGTGCCAGCAGCGTAGCTACGGGAGGCACTGAAGCTTTCTTT	CASSVATGGTEAFF
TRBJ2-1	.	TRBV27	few	TGTGCCAGCAGTTTATACGGGAGCTACAATGAGCAGTTCTTC	CASSLYGSYNEQFF